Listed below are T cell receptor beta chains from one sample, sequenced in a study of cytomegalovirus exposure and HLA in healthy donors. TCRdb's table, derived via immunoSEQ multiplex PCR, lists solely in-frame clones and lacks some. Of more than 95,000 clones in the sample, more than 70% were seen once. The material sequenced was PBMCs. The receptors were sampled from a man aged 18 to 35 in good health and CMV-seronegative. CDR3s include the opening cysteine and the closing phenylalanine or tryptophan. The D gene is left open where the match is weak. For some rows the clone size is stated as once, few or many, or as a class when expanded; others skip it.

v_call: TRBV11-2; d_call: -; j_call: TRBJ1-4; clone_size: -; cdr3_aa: CASSSIGGLNEKLFF; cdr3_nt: TGTGCCAGCAGCTCCATTGGGGGACTTAATGAAAAACTGTTTTTT
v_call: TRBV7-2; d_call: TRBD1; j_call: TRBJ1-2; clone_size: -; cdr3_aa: CASSLDLQGNRGYTF; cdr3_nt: TGTGCCAGCAGCTTAGACTTACAGGGGAATCGGGGCTACACCTTC
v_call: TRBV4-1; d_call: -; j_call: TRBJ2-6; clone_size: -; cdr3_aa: CASSQDSGTGANVLTF; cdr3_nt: TGCGCCAGCAGCCAAGATTCAGGCACTGGGGCCAACGTCCTGACTTTC
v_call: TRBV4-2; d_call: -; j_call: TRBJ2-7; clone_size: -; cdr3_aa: CASSQGWVTAGYSYEQYF; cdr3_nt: TGTGCCAGCAGCCAAGGTTGGGTAACAGCGGGCTACTCCTACGAGCAGTACTTC
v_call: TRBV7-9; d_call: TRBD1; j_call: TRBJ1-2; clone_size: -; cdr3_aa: CASSSQGQAAHGYTF; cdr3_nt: TGTGCCAGCAGCAGCCAAGGACAGGCCGCACATGGCTACACCTTC
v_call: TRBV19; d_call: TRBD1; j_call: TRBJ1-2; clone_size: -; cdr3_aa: CASSRRTGIGLYGYTF; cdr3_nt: TGTGCCAGTAGTCGAAGGACAGGGATCGGTTTATATGGCTACACCTTC
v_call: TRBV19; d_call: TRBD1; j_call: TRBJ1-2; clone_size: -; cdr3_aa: CASSIGQGIPFYGYTF; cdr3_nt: TGTGCCAGTAGTATCGGACAGGGAATACCATTCTATGGCTACACCTTC
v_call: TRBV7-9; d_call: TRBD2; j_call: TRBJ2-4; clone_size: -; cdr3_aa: CASSYDEGTSGRNIQYF; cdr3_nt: TGTGCCAGCAGCTATGATGAGGGGACTAGCGGGAGGAACATTCAGTACTTC
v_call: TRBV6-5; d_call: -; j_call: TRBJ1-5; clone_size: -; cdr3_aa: CASSSRSPSNQPQHF; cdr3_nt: TGTGCCAGCAGTTCCCGGTCACCTAGCAATCAGCCCCAGCATTTT
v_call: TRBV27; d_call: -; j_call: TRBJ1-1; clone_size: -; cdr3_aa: CASSPRGRNTEAFF; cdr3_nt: TGTGCCAGCAGCCCCAGGGGTCGGAACACTGAAGCTTTCTTT
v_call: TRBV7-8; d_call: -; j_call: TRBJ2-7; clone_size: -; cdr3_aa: CASGPGLSIYEQYF; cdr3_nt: TGTGCCAGCGGCCCGGGACTCTCCATATACGAGCAGTACTTC
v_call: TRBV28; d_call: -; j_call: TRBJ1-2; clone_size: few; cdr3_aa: CASSLFGTNYGYTF; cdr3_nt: TGTGCCAGCAGTTTATTTGGGACAAACTATGGCTACACCTTC
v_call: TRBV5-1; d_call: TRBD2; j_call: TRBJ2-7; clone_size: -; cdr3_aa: CASSLLGTSGRSYEQYF; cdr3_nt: TGCGCCAGCAGCTTGTTAGGGACTAGCGGGAGGTCCTACGAGCAGTACTTC
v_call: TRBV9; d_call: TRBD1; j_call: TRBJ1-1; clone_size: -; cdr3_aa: CASSVGGGQGREAFF; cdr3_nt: TGTGCCAGCAGCGTAGGGGGAGGACAGGGGCGGGAAGCTTTCTTT
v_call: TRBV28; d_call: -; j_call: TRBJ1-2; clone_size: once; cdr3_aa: CASRPPGGIYGYTF; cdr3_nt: TGTGCCAGCAGGCCGCCGGGGGGCATCTATGGCTACACCTTC
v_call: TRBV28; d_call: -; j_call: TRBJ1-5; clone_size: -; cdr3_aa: CASRRQVGSQPQHF; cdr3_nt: TGTGCCAGCAGGCGACAGGTCGGTAGCCAGCCCCAGCATTTT
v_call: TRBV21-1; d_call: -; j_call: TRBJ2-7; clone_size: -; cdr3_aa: CASSKVATSGPYEQYF; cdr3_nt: TGTGCCAGCAGCAAAGTCGCCACTAGCGGACCGTACGAGCAGTACTTC
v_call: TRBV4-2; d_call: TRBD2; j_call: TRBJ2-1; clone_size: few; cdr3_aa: CASSQDTSGSYNEQFF; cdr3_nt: TGTGCCAGCAGCCAAGATACTAGCGGTTCGTACAATGAGCAGTTCTTC
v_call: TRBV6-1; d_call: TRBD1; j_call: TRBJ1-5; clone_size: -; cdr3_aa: CASSTGVQPQHF; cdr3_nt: TGTGCCAGCAGTACAGGGGTTCAGCCCCAGCATTTT
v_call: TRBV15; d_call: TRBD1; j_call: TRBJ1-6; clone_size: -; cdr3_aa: CATSSGQASPLHF; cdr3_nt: TGTGCCACCAGCAGTGGACAGGCCTCACCCCTCCACTTT
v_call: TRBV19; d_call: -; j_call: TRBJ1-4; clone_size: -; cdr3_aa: CASKRGGSEKLFF; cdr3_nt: TGTGCCAGTAAAAGGGGGGGGAGTGAAAAACTGTTTTTT
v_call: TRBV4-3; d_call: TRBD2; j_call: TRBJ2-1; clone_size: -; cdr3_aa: CASSRQWSGGATYNEQFF; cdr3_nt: TGCGCCAGCAGCCGCCAGTGGAGCGGGGGGGCCACTTACAATGAGCAGTTCTTC
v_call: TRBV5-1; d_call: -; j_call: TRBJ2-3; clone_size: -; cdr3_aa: CASSLARADTDTQYF; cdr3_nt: TGCGCCAGCAGCTTGGCGCGGGCAGACACAGATACGCAGTATTTT
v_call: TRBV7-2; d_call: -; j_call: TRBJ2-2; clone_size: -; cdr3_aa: CASSLAPRVSGTGELFF; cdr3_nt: TGTGCCAGCAGCTTAGCGCCGAGGGTATCGGGCACCGGGGAGCTGTTTTTT
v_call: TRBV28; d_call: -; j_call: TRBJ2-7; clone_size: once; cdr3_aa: CASSPATVYEQYF; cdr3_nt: TGTGCCAGCAGCCCGGCGACAGTCTACGAGCAGTACTTC
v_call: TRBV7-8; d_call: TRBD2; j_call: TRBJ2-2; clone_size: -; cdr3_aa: CASSPTPLAGVGELFF; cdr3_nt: TGTGCCAGCAGCCCTACCCCACTAGCGGGAGTAGGGGAGCTGTTTTTT
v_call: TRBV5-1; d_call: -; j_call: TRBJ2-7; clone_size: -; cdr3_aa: CASSPGTDSSYEQYF; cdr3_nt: TGCGCCAGCAGCCCGGGGACTGATAGCTCCTACGAGCAGTACTTC
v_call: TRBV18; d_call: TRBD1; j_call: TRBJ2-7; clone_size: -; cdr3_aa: CASSLDRSGQGPYEQYF; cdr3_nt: TGTGCCAGCTCGTTAGATCGATCGGGACAGGGACCCTACGAGCAGTACTTC
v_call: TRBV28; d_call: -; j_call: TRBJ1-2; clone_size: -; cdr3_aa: CASSLNYGYTF; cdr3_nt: TGTGCCAGCAGTCTGAACTATGGCTACACCTTC
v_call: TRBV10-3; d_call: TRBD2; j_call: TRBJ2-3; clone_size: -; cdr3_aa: CAIGKGGTDTQYF; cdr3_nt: TGTGCCATCGGGAAGGGAGGGACAGATACGCAGTATTTT
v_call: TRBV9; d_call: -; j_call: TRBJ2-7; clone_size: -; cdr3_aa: CASSVGAGYEQYF; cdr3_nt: TGTGCCAGCAGCGTAGGAGCAGGCTACGAGCAGTACTTC
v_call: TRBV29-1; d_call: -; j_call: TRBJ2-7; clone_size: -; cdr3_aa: CSIRWRADEQYF; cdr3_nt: TGCAGCATACGATGGAGGGCCGACGAGCAGTACTTC
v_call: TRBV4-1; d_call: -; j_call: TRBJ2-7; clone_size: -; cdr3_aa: CASSQDFRATLSYEQYF; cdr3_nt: TGCGCCAGCAGCCAGGACTTTCGTGCCACTCTCTCCTACGAGCAGTACTTC
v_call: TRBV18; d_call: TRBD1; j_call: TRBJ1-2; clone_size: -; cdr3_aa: CASSPSDRGYGYTF; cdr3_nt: TGTGCCAGCTCACCGTCGGACAGGGGCTATGGCTACACCTTC
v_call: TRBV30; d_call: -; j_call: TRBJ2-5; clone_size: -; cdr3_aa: CAWSTEAGKLTQYF; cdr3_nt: TGTGCCTGGAGCACAGAGGCGGGGAAGCTGACCCAGTACTTC
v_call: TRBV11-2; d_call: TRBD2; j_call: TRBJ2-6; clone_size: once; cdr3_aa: CASSLKRGGVGANVLTF; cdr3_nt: TGTGCCAGCAGCTTAAAGCGGGGGGGCGTTGGGGCCAACGTCCTGACTTTC
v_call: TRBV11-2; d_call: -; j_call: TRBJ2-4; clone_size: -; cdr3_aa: CASSLAGNIQYF; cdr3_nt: TGTGCCAGCAGCTTGGCGGGAAACATTCAGTACTTC
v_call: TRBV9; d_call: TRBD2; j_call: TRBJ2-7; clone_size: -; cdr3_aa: CASSVASGETYEQYF; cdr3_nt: TGTGCCAGCAGCGTAGCTAGCGGGGAGACCTACGAGCAGTACTTC
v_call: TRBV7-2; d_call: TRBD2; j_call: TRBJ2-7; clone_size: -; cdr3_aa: CASGRGLAGHEQYF; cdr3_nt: TGTGCCAGCGGTCGGGGACTAGCGGGACACGAGCAGTACTTC
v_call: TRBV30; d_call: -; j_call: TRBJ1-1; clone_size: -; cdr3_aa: CAWSSRVRGEAFF; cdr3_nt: TGTGCCTGGAGTAGCAGGGTGCGCGGTGAAGCTTTCTTT
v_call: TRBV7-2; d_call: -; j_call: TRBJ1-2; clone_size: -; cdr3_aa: CASSPTFNSNYGYTF; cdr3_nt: TGTGCCAGCAGCCCCACGTTTAACAGTAACTATGGCTACACCTTC
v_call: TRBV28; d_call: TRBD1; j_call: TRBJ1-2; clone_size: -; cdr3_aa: CASSRDRGRFYGYTF; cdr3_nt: TGTGCCAGCAGCCGGGACAGGGGGCGATTCTATGGCTACACCTTC
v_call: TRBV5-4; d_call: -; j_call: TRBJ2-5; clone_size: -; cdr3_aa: CASSPDRETQYF; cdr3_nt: TGTGCCAGCAGCCCCGACAGGGAGACCCAGTACTTC
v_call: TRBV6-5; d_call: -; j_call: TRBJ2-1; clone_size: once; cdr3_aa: CASSRRSGSYNEQFF; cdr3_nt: TGTGCCAGCAGTAGGAGGAGCGGGTCCTACAATGAGCAGTTCTTC
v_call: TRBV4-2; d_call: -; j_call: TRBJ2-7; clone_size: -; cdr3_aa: CASSPSNGGRHEQYF; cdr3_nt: TGTGCCAGCAGCCCTAGTAACGGAGGGCGCCACGAGCAGTACTTC
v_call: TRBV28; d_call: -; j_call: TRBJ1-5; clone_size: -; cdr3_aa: CASSYTWGGNQPQHF; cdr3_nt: TGTGCCAGCAGTTATACGTGGGGGGGGAATCAGCCCCAGCATTTT
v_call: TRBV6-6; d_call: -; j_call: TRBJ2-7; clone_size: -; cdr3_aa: CASSYRQSISYEQYF; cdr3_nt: TGTGCCAGCAGTTACCGACAGTCTATCTCCTACGAGCAGTACTTC
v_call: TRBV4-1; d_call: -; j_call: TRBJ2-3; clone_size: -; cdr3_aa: CASSQEGSRGRTDTQYF; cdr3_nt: TGCGCCAGCAGCCAAGAAGGAAGTAGGGGAAGGACAGATACGCAGTATTTT
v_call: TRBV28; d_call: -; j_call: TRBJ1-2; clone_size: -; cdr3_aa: CAISGQAYGYTF; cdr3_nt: TGTGCCATTTCAGGGCAGGCCTATGGCTACACCTTC
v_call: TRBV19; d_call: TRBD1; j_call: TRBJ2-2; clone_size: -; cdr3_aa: CASSIRKAGGYTGELFF; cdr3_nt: TGTGCCAGTAGTATAAGGAAGGCAGGGGGTTACACCGGGGAGCTGTTTTTT
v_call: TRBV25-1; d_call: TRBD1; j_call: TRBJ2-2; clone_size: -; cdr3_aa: CASSLTGDTGELFF; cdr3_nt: TGTGCCAGCAGCCTCACAGGGGACACCGGGGAGCTGTTTTTT
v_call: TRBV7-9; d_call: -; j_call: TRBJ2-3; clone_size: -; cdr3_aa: CASSSLRSTDTQYF; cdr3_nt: TGTGCCAGCAGCTCACTCCGTAGCACAGATACGCAGTATTTT
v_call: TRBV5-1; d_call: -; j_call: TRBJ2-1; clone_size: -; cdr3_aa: CASSLGASVTEQFF; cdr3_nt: TGCGCCAGCAGCTTGGGAGCCAGCGTTACTGAGCAGTTCTTC